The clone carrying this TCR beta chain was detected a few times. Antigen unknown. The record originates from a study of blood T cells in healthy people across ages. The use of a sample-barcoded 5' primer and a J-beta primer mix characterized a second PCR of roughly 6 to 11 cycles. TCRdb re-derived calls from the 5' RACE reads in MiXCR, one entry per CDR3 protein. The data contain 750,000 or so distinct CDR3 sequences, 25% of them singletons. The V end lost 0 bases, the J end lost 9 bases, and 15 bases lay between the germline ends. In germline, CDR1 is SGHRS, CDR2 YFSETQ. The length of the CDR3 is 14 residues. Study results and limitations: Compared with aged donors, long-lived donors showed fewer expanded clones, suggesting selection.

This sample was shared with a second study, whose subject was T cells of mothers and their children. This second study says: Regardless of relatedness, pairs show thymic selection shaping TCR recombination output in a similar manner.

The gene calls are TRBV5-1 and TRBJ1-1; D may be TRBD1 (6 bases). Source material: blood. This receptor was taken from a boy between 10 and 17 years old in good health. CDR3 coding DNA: TGCGCCAGCAGCTTGGCCAGACAGGATGGGAAAGCTTTCTTT. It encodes CASSLARQDGKAFF.